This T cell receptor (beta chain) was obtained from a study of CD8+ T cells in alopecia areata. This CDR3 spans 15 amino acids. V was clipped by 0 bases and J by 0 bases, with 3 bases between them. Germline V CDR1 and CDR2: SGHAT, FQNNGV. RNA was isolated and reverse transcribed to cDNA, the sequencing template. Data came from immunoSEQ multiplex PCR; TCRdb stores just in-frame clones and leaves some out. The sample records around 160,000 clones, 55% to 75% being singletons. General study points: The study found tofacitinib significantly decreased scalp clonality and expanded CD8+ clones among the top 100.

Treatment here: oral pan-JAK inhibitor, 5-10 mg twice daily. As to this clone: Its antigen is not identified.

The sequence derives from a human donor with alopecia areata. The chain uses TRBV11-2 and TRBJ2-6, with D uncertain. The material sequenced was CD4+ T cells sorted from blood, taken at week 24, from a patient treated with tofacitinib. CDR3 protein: CASSLEGSGANVLTF. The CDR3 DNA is TGTGCCAGCAGCTTAGAGGGCTCTGGGGCCAACGTCCTGACTTTC.